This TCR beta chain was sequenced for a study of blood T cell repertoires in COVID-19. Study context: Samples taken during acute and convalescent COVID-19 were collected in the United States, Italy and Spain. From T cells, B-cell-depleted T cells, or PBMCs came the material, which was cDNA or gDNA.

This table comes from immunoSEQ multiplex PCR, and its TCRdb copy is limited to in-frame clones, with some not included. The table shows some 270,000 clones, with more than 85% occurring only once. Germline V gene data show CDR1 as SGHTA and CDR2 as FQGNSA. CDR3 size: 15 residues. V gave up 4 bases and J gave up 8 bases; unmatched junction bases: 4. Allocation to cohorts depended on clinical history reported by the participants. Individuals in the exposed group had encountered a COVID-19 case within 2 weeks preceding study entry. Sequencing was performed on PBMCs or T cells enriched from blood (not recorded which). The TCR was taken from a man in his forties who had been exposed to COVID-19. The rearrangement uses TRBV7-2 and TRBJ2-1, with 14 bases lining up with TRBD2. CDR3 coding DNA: TGTGCCAGCAGCTCGACTAGCGGGAGGGCCCATGAGCAGTTCTTC. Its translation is CASSSTSGRAHEQFF.